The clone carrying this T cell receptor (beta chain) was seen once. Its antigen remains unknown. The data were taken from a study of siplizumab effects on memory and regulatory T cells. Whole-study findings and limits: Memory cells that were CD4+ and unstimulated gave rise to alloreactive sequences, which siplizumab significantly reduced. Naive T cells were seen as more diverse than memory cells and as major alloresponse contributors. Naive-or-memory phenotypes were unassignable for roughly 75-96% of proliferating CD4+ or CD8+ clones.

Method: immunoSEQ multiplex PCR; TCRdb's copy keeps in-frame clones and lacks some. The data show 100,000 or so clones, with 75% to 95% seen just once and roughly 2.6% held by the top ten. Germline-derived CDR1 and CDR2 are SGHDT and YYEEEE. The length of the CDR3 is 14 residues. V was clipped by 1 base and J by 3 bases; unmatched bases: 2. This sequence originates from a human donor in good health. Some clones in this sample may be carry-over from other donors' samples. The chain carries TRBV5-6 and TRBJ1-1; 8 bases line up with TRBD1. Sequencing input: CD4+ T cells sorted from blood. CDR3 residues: CASSLSRGHTEAFF. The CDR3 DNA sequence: TGTGCCAGCAGCTTGTCCAGGGGGCACACTGAAGCTTTCTTT.